This T cell receptor (beta chain) appears in the sequencing data of a study of T cell responses to AZD1222 COVID-19 vaccine. V was clipped by 1 base and J by 1 base, with 8 bases between them. The CDR3 is 15 residues long. Germline CDR1 and CDR2: LNHDA and SQIVND (reference sequence). The repertoire was sequenced with immunoSEQ multiplex PCR; TCRdb's copy has only in-frame clones and lacks some. The sample holds approximately 150,000 clones, about 90% seen once. As to this clone: Its antigen remains unknown.

Study results and limitations: It should be noted that donors were predominantly white British and more often female, and clonal diversity was possibly underestimated. Targets within unmutated variant regions were reportedly found for nearly half of spike-specific TCRs. Repertoire samples came only from after the peak T cell response.

This chain connects TRBV19 to TRBJ1-5; unclear D gene. The input for sequencing was peripheral blood, taken on day 0 of AZD1222 vaccination. The receptor was derived from an adult in good health. The CDR3: CASSIGGLSNQPQHF. In DNA form, the CDR3 reads TGTGCCAGTAGTATAGGAGGCTTGAGCAATCAGCCCCAGCATTTT.